The 22 T cell receptor beta chains below were found in one sample sequenced in a study of blood T cell repertoires in COVID-19 (dated by TCRdb to 2018 to 2020). The library came from the immunoSEQ multiplex PCR assay. The source is immuneACCESS, and TCRdb retained only in-frame sequences with V and J called. Part of the clones is not carried over; for the studies checked, unresolved V genes explain less than half of this, and the remainder is unexplained. This sample has about 200,000 clones in its table, and around 88% of those were observed once. 4.5% to 5.5% of the sample belongs to the ten largest clones. The sample comprised PBMCs or T cells enriched from blood (not recorded which). The receptors come from a woman aged 25-40 years who had been exposed to COVID-19.

This chain joins TRBV11-1 and TRBJ1-6; D perhaps matches TRBD1 (5 bases). The CDR3 covers 15 residues. V lost 4 bases to trimming and J lost 4 bases, with 11 bases between them. Per germline, CDR1 SGHAT and CDR2 FQDESV (reference sequence). CDR3 region: CASSSRGLYNSPLHF. Here the CDR3 DNA reads TGTGCCAGCAGCTCGCGGGGCCTATATAATTCACCCCTCCACTTT. Complete variable domain (other parts from reference TRBV11-1 and TRBJ1-6): EAEVAQSPRYKITEKSQAVAFWCDPISGHATLYWYRQILGQGPELLVQFQDESVVDDSQLPKDRFSAERLKGVDSTLKIQPAELGDSAMYLCASSSRGLYNSPLHFGNGTRLTVT.

The V gene is TRBV6-5, the J gene TRBJ1-2, with TRBD1 as a possible D gene (5 bases). V was pared by 4 bases and J by 4 bases, with 19 bases between. From germline, CDR1 is MNHEY and CDR2 SVGAGI. The CDR3 has 16 residues. CDR3 sequence reads: CASSSLETGPFYGYTF. The CDR3 DNA follows: TGTGCCAGCAGTTCGCTTGAAACAGGACCTTTCTATGGCTACACCTTC.

The chain links TRBV30 to TRBJ1-2; D call uncertain. CDR1 and CDR2 (germline): GTSNPN, SVGIG (reference sequence). This CDR3 has 14 residues. Trimming removed 0 bases from V and 3 bases from J, with 11 bases in between. This CDR3 reads CAWSVEDWDYGYTF. The CDR3 coding sequence is TGTGCCTGGAGTGTAGAAGACTGGGACTATGGCTACACCTTC.

V and J are TRBV27 and TRBJ2-7; 14 bases align to TRBD2. Trimming cost V 6 bases and J 2 bases; bases outside gene matches: 0. The CDR3 spans 14 residues. Germline V lookup: CDR1 MNHEY, CDR2 SMNVEV (reference sequence). CDR3 amino acids: CASRGLAGAYEQYF. The CDR3 DNA sequence: TGTGCCAGCAGGGGACTAGCGGGGGCCTACGAGCAGTACTTC.

The rearrangement uses TRBV3-1 (or the pseudogene TRBV3-2) and TRBJ2-1; 8 bases map to TRBD1. The V gene end was trimmed by 4 bases and the J gene end by 7 bases; junction bases not matched to a gene: 9. Looked up from germline, CDR1 is LGHDT and CDR2 is YNNKEL (reference sequence). The CDR3 has 15 residues. CDR3 DNA: TGTGCCAGCAGCCCTGACAGGGGAGCGGTTAATGAGCAGTTCTTC. Encoded protein: CASSPDRGAVNEQFF.

The chain recombines TRBV4-2 with TRBJ1-3, with 7 nucleotides matching TRBD1. V dropped 4 bases and J dropped 0; count of bases not matched to a gene: 12. The CDR3 totals 18 residues. Germline-derived CDR1 and CDR2 are LGHNA and YNFKEQ. Here the CDR3 DNA reads TGTGCCAGCAGCCGTCACGGGGGACAGATGACCTCTGGAAACACCATATATTTT. This codes for CASSRHGGQMTSGNTIYF.

This clone was observed once. The chain links TRBV2 to TRBJ1-6; tentative D call: TRBD1 (6 bases). This CDR3 comprises 18 residues. The germline V and J ends were trimmed by 4 bases and 2 bases, with 18 bases remaining between them. The germline V gene encodes CDR1 SNHLY and CDR2 FYNNEI. CDR3 sequence (DNA): TGTGCCAGCAGTGCATCCCGGGGGGACATCCCCTATAATTCACCCCTCCACTTT. It specifies CASSASRGDIPYNSPLHF.

The rearrangement joins TRBV28 to TRBJ2-7, with TRBD1 matching over 9 bases. Trimming removed 6 bases from V and 3 bases from J; junction bases left unmatched: 15. Germline V gene sequence: CDR1 MDHEN, CDR2 SYDVKM. The CDR3 contains 17 residues. The CDR3 protein is CASRPGQGRHNNYEQYF. CDR3 bases: TGTGCCAGCAGGCCGGGACAGGGTCGCCATAATAACTACGAGCAGTACTTC.

This rearrangement joins TRBV27 to TRBJ2-4, with TRBD1 matching over 8 bases. Germline V gene data show CDR1 as MNHEY and CDR2 as SMNVEV (reference sequence). V lost 0 bases to trimming and J lost 1 base; unmatched junction nucleotides: 14. The CDR3 length is 20 residues. This chain's CDR3 is CASSLSHRGVEGPAKNIQYF. The CDR3 nucleotides read TGTGCCAGCAGTTTATCCCACAGGGGGGTGGAGGGTCCGGCCAAAAACATTCAGTACTTC.

The J gene is TRBJ1-2, the V gene TRBV9; TRBD1 is a possible D gene (6 bases). V was cut by 0 bases and J by 8 bases, with 14 bases left in between. Germline V gene data show CDR1 as SGDLS and CDR2 as YYNGEE. This CDR3 region has 14 residues. Here the CDR3 DNA reads TGTGCCAGCAGCGTAGGGAACAGGGTCGCCGGCTACACCTTC. It yields the protein CASSVGNRVAGYTF. The full variable domain, in which reference TRBV9 and TRBJ1-2 provide the parts outside the CDR3, is DSGVTQTPKHLITATGQRVTLRCSPRSGDLSVYWYQQSLDQGLQFLIQYYNGEERAKGNILERFSAQQFPDLHSELNLSSLELGDSALYFCASSVGNRVAGYTFGSGTRLTVV.

This clone was seen a handful of times. V gene TRBV10-1 combines with J gene TRBJ1-1; weak D call: TRBD1 (6 bases). The germline V gene encodes CDR1 WNHNN and CDR2 SYGVQD (reference sequence). The length of the CDR3 is 13 residues. Deletions cut 6 bases from V and 1 base from J, with 9 bases between. CDR3 DNA sequence: TGCGCCAGCAGGAGACAGGAGAACACTGAAGCTTTCTTT. It encodes CASRRQENTEAFF.

The chain carries TRBV24-1 and TRBJ2-7; D unclear. There are 15 residues in the CDR3. Trimming stripped 2 bases from V and 2 bases from J, with 12 bases between. From germline, CDR1 is KGHDR and CDR2 SFDVKD. CDR3 sequence reads: CATSDSAYPPYEQYF. Written as DNA, the CDR3 is TGTGCCACCAGTGATTCAGCGTATCCCCCCTACGAGCAGTACTTC.

This clone has just one count. V and J are TRBV6-4 and TRBJ1-1; 8 bases agree with TRBD1. Germline V CDR1 and CDR2: MRHNA, SNTAGT. This CDR3 contains 13 residues. V shed 4 bases and J 11 bases; nucleotides not matched to a gene: 9. The CDR3 sequence: CASSATGGGGAFF. As DNA, the CDR3 is TGTGCCAGCAGTGCAACAGGGGGAGGAGGTGCTTTCTTT.

CDR3 coding DNA: TGTGCCAGCTCACCAAGGGAGAAGGCCCCCTATGGCTACACCTTC. Protein sequence: CASSPREKAPYGYTF. The V gene is TRBV18, the J gene TRBJ1-2; no clear D. The CDR3 is 15 residues long. From germline, CDR1 is KGHSH and CDR2 LQKENI. The V end lost 2 bases, the J end lost 4 bases, and 14 bases lay between the germline ends.

This clone was picked up one time. The chain is built from TRBV28 and TRBJ1-5, with TRBD1 identical over 8 bases. Germline-derived CDR1 and CDR2 are MDHEN and SYDVKM. Trimming took 5 bases from V and 4 from J; bases not matched to a gene: 7. The CDR3 length is 15 residues. The CDR3 loop reads CASSIRQGRNQPQHF. The CDR3 nucleotides are TGTGCCAGCAGTATTCGACAGGGGCGGAATCAGCCCCAGCATTTT.

The chain is built from TRBV29-1 and TRBJ2-2; TRBD1 might be the D (6 bases). V lost 3 bases and J 0 bases, leaving 8 bases between the germline ends. Germline loops: CDR1 SQVTM, CDR2 ANQGSEA. The CDR3 spans 14 residues. The CDR3 is CSVEAGANTGELFF. The CDR3 DNA reads TGCAGCGTTGAGGCAGGGGCGAACACCGGGGAGCTGTTTTTT.

This clone has only a few counts. The CDR3 region is CATSRGSGRIEPQHF. DNA for the CDR3: TGTGCCACCAGCAGAGGTTCAGGGAGGATTGAGCCCCAGCATTTT. The chain carries TRBV15 and TRBJ1-5; D is perhaps TRBD1 (5 bases). Germline V lookup: CDR1 LNHNV, CDR2 YYDKDF (reference sequence). Deletions cut 1 base from V and 8 bases from J, with 15 bases between. CDR3 size: 15 residues.

The table lists this clone with a few counts. CDR3 coding DNA: TGCGCCAGCAGCCAATCTTGGGGCAGGGGGTACGGCAATGAGCAGTTCTTC. Translating it yields CASSQSWGRGYGNEQFF. V gene TRBV4-1 combines with J gene TRBJ2-1, with 7 bases identical to TRBD1. CDR1 MGHRA and CDR2 YSYEKL come from the germline V gene. V shed 2 bases, J shed 6 bases, and the junction held 13 bases outside the gene matches. The CDR3 loop spans 17 amino acids.

The rearrangement uses TRBV2 and TRBJ2-1; 10 nucleotides align to TRBD1. V was clipped by 4 bases and J by 3 bases; unmatched bases: 3. From germline, CDR1 is SNHLY and CDR2 FYNNEI. This CDR3 contains 15 residues. This chain's CDR3 is CASSADRGSYNEQFF. CDR3 DNA: TGTGCCAGCAGTGCGGACAGGGGGAGCTACAATGAGCAGTTCTTC.

The chain carries TRBV2 and TRBJ1-5, with 7 positions matching TRBD1. CDR3 size: 15 residues. Per germline, CDR1 SNHLY and CDR2 FYNNEI. Trimming at V came to 4 bases and at J to 2 bases, leaving 5 bases not matched to a gene. In nucleotides, the CDR3 is TGTGCCAGCAGTGCTCCAGGGACAGGCAATCAGCCCCAGCATTTT. Translation gives CASSAPGTGNQPQHF. Full variable domain (outside the CDR3, taken from reference TRBV2 and TRBJ1-5): EPEVTQTPSHQVTQMGQEVILRCVPISNHLYFYWYRQILGQKVEFLVSFYNNEISEKSEIFDDQFSVERPDGSNFTLKIRSTKLEDSAMYFCASSAPGTGNQPQHFGDGTRLSIL.

This rearrangement joins TRBV11-2 to TRBJ1-2, with D hard to call. Trimming left V 2 bases short and J 3 bases short, with 19 bases between. The CDR3 runs 17 residues. Germline V lookup: CDR1 SGHAT, CDR2 FQNNGV. CDR3 nucleotides: TGTGCCAGCAGCTTACGGGAGGAAGGGTCTATCTACTATGGCTACACCTTC. This sequence encodes CASSLREEGSIYYGYTF.

The chain carries TRBV9 and TRBJ1-1; 9 bases line up with TRBD1. After removal of 0 bases from V and 5 bases from J, the junction contained 29 bases not matched to a gene. Germline CDR1 is SGDLS and CDR2 is YYNGEE. The CDR3 length is 23 residues. CDR3 region: CASSVGEQANWGQGQRRRTEAFF. The DNA of the CDR3 is TGTGCCAGCAGCGTAGGGGAACAGGCTAACTGGGGACAGGGTCAACGACGGCGGACTGAAGCTTTCTTT.